This T cell receptor (beta chain) was sequenced during a study of T cells in Graves' hyperthyroidism and ophthalmopathy. Germline-derived CDR1 and CDR2 are MNHEY and SMNVEV (reference sequence). Trimming removed 5 bases from V and 9 bases from J; junction bases left unmatched: 10. This CDR3 is built from 15 residues. RNA transcripts gave rise to amplified TCR beta CDR3 regions. Carried out on the TCR CDR3, a first-round RT-PCR used the HTBI primer set. One entry per CDR3 protein results from TCRdb running MiXCR on the multiplex PCR reads. The sample records about 200,000 distinct CDR3 sequences, around a sixth being singletons.

The chain combines TRBV27 with TRBJ2-5; 12 nucleotides agree with TRBD1. Sequencing was done on a sample of blood. The sequence was collected from a woman in her forties or fifties with Graves' hyperthyroidism. CDR3 bases: TGTGCCAGCAGTCCTGGGACAGGGGGCGCCGAGGCCCAGTACTTC. This gives the protein CASSPGTGGAEAQYF.